The 30 T cell receptor beta chains below were found in one sample sequenced in a study of cytomegalovirus exposure and HLA in healthy donors. PCR used 60 Vbeta primers and 13 Jbeta primers. Here immunoSEQ multiplex PCR was the method, and the copy in TCRdb shows in-frame clones only, minus some. The sample records about 120,000 clones, around 80% being singletons. The sequenced sample consisted of PBMCs. The receptors come from a man aged 30 to 45 in good health and CMV-seropositive.

The chain carries TRBV20-1 and TRBJ2-3; 8 nucleotides align to TRBD2. Per germline, CDR1 DFQATT and CDR2 SNEGSKA (reference sequence). The V and J ends lost 6 bases and 6 bases, in that order; junction bases with no gene match: 2. CDR3 length: 11 amino acids. CDR3: CSATGGDTQYF. The CDR3 DNA reads as TGCAGTGCCACGGGGGGGGATACGCAGTATTTT.

This sequence joins TRBV4-1 and TRBJ1-5; possible D gene TRBD1, 5 bases. Germline V CDR1 and CDR2: MGHRA, YSYEKL. The CDR3 runs to 16 residues. The V and J ends lost 0 bases and 7 bases respectively, with 16 bases between them. CDR3 nucleotides: TGCGCCAGCAGCCAAGATCTCGGGGAGGGGTGGCAGCCCCAGCATTTT. Its protein is CASSQDLGEGWQPQHF.

This chain links TRBV2 with TRBJ2-2; 15 bases are a match to TRBD2. The CDR3 contains 16 residues. J gave up 7 bases and V 4 bases, and 4 bases lay outside the gene matches. CDR1 is SNHLY, CDR2 FYNNEI, per germline. The CDR3 sequence is CASSAWTSGGGGELFF. The CDR3 region has the DNA TGTGCCAGCAGTGCCTGGACTAGCGGGGGGGGCGGGGAGCTGTTTTTT.

This clone has only a few counts. This rearrangement joins TRBV6-5 to TRBJ2-7, with TRBD1 matching 11 bases. The V segment lost 2 bases and the J segment 3 bases; nucleotides outside the gene matches: 6. This CDR3 comprises 16 residues. CDR1 and CDR2 from the germline V gene are MNHEY and SVGAGI. The CDR3 region is CASSYGAGTGGYEQYF. The CDR3 coding sequence is TGTGCCAGCAGTTACGGCGCGGGGACAGGGGGCTACGAGCAGTACTTC.

The chain couples TRBV27 to TRBJ1-5, with D tentatively TRBD1 (6 bases). V was clipped by 3 bases and J by 2 bases, with 17 bases between them. The CDR3 is 17 amino acids. Germline lookup yields CDR1 MNHEY and CDR2 SMNVEV (reference sequence). CDR3 amino acids: CASSFGAGAGGNQPQHF. The CDR3 DNA sequence: TGTGCCAGCAGTTTCGGCGCAGGGGCGGGGGGCAATCAGCCCCAGCATTTT.

This clone has just a few counts. The chain employs TRBV15 and TRBJ1-1; TRBD1 might be the D (5 bases). CDR3 length: 13 residues. Germline values: CDR1 LNHNV, CDR2 YYDKDF (reference sequence). Trimming pared 9 bases from V and 0 bases from J, leaving 11 bases between. CDR3 protein: CATVRGMNTEAFF. The CDR3, as DNA: TGTGCCACTGTAAGGGGAATGAACACTGAAGCTTTCTTT.

The genes are TRBV28 and TRBJ2-7; D perhaps matches TRBD2 (6 bases). Trimming took 10 bases from V and 3 from J, leaving 10 bases between them. Germline V gene data show CDR1 as MDHEN and CDR2 as SYDVKM. This CDR3 is built from 11 residues. In DNA, the CDR3 is TGTGCCACCGGGACTTACTACGAGCAGTACTTC. It is translated as CATGTYYEQYF.

This clone has just a few counts. One end of the junction fails to match germline, which may point to a read error. The CDR3 bases are TGTGCCAGCAGTACAGGGGTTAGGTCTGGGGCCAACGGCCTGACTTTC. Its translation is CASSTGVRSGANGLTF. The genes are TRBV13 and TRBJ2-6; 7 nucleotides match TRBD1. The germline gives CDR1 PRHDT, CDR2 FYEKMQ (reference sequence). The CDR3 is 16 amino acids.

The chain uses TRBV4-2 and TRBJ1-1; 9 bases are shared with TRBD1. This CDR3 has 16 amino acids. CDR1 LGHNA and CDR2 YNFKEQ come from the germline V gene. J was trimmed by 5 bases and V by 0 bases; bases with no gene match: 7. The CDR3 nucleotides read TGTGCCAGCAGCCAAGAAACAGGGGGCGTATGGACTGAAGCTTTCTTT. Protein: CASSQETGGVWTEAFF.

This clone was seen a few times. CDR3 region: CASSLVAGGRSPYEQYF. The CDR3 DNA reads as TGCGCCAGCAGCTTGGTAGCGGGGGGGAGGTCACCCTACGAGCAGTACTTC. The gene calls are TRBV5-1 and TRBJ2-7; TRBD2 matches 11 bases. Germline V lookup: CDR1 SGHRS, CDR2 YFSETQ. The length of the CDR3 is 17 residues. The trim removed 0 bases at V and 2 bases at J, leaving 7 bases unmatched. Combining the CDR3 with reference TRBV5-1 and TRBJ2-7 gives the whole variable domain KAGVTQTPRYLIKTRGQQVTLSCSPISGHRSVSWYQQTPGQGLQFLFEYFSETQRNKGNFPGRFSGRQFSNSRSEMNVSTLELGDSALYLCASSLVAGGRSPYEQYFGPGTRLTVT.

The chain joins TRBV7-3 to TRBJ1-2, with a possible D match to TRBD1 (6 bases). The CDR3 is 13 amino acids. The ends were cut back, 1 base at V and 8 bases at J, with 11 bases in the middle. Germline V gives CDR1 SGHTA, CDR2 FQGTGA. The CDR3 reads CASSLSGGWGYTF. The CDR3 DNA sequence: TGTGCCAGCAGCTTAAGCGGGGGCTGGGGCTACACCTTC.

The V gene is TRBV28, the J gene TRBJ2-1, with 8 bases aligning to TRBD2. Germline CDR1 and CDR2: MDHEN and SYDVKM. CDR3 length: 15 amino acids. J was trimmed by 4 bases and V by 7 bases; bases with no gene match: 9. CDR3 DNA sequence: TGTGCCAGCATCCTGAGCGGGAGCGGATACAATGAGCAGTTCTTC. As protein: CASILSGSGYNEQFF. The full variable domain, with the rest looked up from reference TRBV28 and TRBJ2-1, is DVKVTQSSRYLVKRTGEKVFLECVQDMDHENMFWYRQDPGLGLRLIYFSYDVKMKEKGDIPEGYSVSREKKERFSLILESASTNQTSMYLCASILSGSGYNEQFFGPGTRLTVL.

This clone was detected only once. The genes are TRBV5-1 and TRBJ2-5, with TRBD1 matching over 9 bases. Unmatched junction bases numbered 7, after V lost 3 bases and J lost 7 bases. Germline CDR1 reads SGHRS; CDR2 reads YFSETQ. The CDR3 is 14 residues long. The CDR3 is CASSSGQGWVTQYF. The CDR3 DNA reads TGCGCCAGCAGCTCTGGACAGGGGTGGGTGACCCAGTACTTC. The full variable domain, its missing parts supplied by reference TRBV5-1 and TRBJ2-5, is KAGVTQTPRYLIKTRGQQVTLSCSPISGHRSVSWYQQTPGQGLQFLFEYFSETQRNKGNFPGRFSGRQFSNSRSEMNVSTLELGDSALYLCASSSGQGWVTQYFGPGTRLLVL.

This chain connects TRBV6-6 to TRBJ1-5, with D possibly matching TRBD1 (6 bases). CDR3 length: 13 amino acids. Germline V gene lookup returns CDR1 MNHNY and CDR2 SVGAGI (reference sequence). The germline V and J ends were trimmed by 6 bases and 10 bases, with 16 bases remaining between them. Here the CDR3 reads CASRGDTASPQHF. The CDR3 nucleotides read TGTGCCAGCAGAGGGGACACCGCGAGTCCCCAGCATTTT.

This chain connects TRBV5-4 to TRBJ1-1, with D hard to call. Trimming cost V 2 bases and J 3 bases, with 20 bases left between them. Per germline, CDR1 SGHNT and CDR2 YYREEE (reference sequence). This CDR3 comprises 17 residues. The CDR3 protein is CASSFKLSTRRDTEAFF. The DNA for the CDR3 is TGTGCCAGCAGCTTTAAGCTATCAACGAGGAGGGACACTGAAGCTTTCTTT. Complete variable domain (other parts from reference TRBV5-4 and TRBJ1-1): ETGVTQSPTHLIKTRGQQVTLRCSSQSGHNTVSWYQQALGQGPQFIFQYYREEENGRGNFPPRFSGLQFPNYSSELNVNALELDDSALYLCASSFKLSTRRDTEAFFGQGTRLTVV.

This chain joins TRBV7-2 and TRBJ1-1, with TRBD1 as a possible D gene (6 bases). CDR1 and CDR2 from the germline V gene are SGHTA and FQGNSA. V lost 6 bases to trimming and J lost 2 bases, with 10 bases between them. This CDR3 spans 13 amino acids. DNA for the CDR3: TGTGCCAGCAGGGGGGGGCGCAACACTGAAGCTTTCTTT. Protein: CASRGGRNTEAFF.

The genes are TRBV5-1 and TRBJ2-3; 9 positions match TRBD1. CDR3 length: 16 residues. The germline CDR1 and CDR2 sequences are SGHRS and YFSETQ. With 1 base clipped from V and 3 bases from J, the junction kept 6 bases outside the gene matches. Here the CDR3 DNA reads TGCGCCAGCAGCTTGACAGGGGGCTGGTATACAGATACGCAGTATTTT. Translated, it gives CASSLTGGWYTDTQYF.

The chain has TRBV7-2 and TRBJ2-3, with D possibly matching TRBD2 (5 bases). Germline lookup yields CDR1 SGHTA and CDR2 FQGNSA. The CDR3 length is 13 residues. Trimming removed 1 base at V and 4 bases at J, with 6 bases between. DNA for the CDR3: TGTGCCAGCAGCTTAGTCGGGGCAGATACGCAGTATTTT. Amino acids: CASSLVGADTQYF. The full variable domain, rest sourced from reference TRBV7-2 and TRBJ2-3, is GAGVSQSPSNKVTEKGKDVELRCDPISGHTALYWYRQSLGQGLEFLIYFQGNSAPDKSGLPSDRFSAERTGGSVSTLTIQRTQQEDSAVYLCASSLVGADTQYFGPGTRLTVL.

This chain connects TRBV19 to TRBJ1-2; 8 nucleotides match TRBD1. CDR1 is LNHDA and CDR2 is SQIVND in the germline V gene (reference sequence). This CDR3 is built from 14 residues. J was trimmed by 3 bases and V by 5 bases; bases with no gene match: 5. The CDR3, as DNA: TGTGCCAGTAGTCCCGCAGGGGGCGACTATGGCTACACCTTC. Encoded protein: CASSPAGGDYGYTF. Full variable domain (remainder filled in from reference TRBV19 and TRBJ1-2): DGGITQSPKYLFRKEGQNVTLSCEQNLNHDAMYWYRQDPGQGLRLIYYSQIVNDFQKGDIAEGYSVSREKKESFPLTVTSAQKNPTAFYLCASSPAGGDYGYTFGSGTRLTVV.

The rearrangement uses TRBV4-2 and TRBJ2-3, with 14 bases fitting TRBD2. The CDR3 has 17 amino acids. Germline CDR1 and CDR2: LGHNA and YNFKEQ. With V trimmed by 1 base and J by 4 bases, 4 bases remained unmatched. CDR3 coding DNA: TGTGCCAGCAGCCAAGGGGGACTAGCGGGAGTGGCAGATACGCAGTATTTT. Translating it yields CASSQGGLAGVADTQYF.

The gene calls are TRBV28 and TRBJ2-7; the match to TRBD1 covers 9 bases. The CDR3 spans 15 residues. From germline, CDR1 is MDHEN and CDR2 SYDVKM. With 3 bases clipped from V and 2 bases from J, the junction kept 5 bases outside the gene matches. The CDR3 nucleotides read TGTGCCAGCAGTTTTTTACAGGGGGCTCCCTACGAGCAGTACTTC. Translated: CASSFLQGAPYEQYF.

This sequence joins TRBV6-1 and TRBJ2-7; maybe TRBD2 (7 bases). The ends were cut back, 7 bases at V and 1 base at J, with 14 bases in the middle. Germline V gives CDR1 MNHNS, CDR2 SASEGT. CDR3 length: 14 residues. DNA for the CDR3: TGTGCCAGCAACACGGGGGGCCGTTCCTACGAGCAGTACTTC. Amino acid sequence: CASNTGGRSYEQYF.

This chain uses TRBV7-3 with TRBJ2-3; a weak D match, TRBD2 (6 bases). Germline lookup yields CDR1 SGHTA and CDR2 FQGTGA. V was clipped by 3 bases and J by 1 base, with 11 bases between them. This CDR3 has 15 amino acids. The CDR3: CASSFGGMGTDTQYF. The CDR3 DNA is TGTGCCAGCAGCTTCGGCGGGATGGGCACAGATACGCAGTATTTT. Using reference TRBV7-3 and TRBJ2-3 for the parts outside the CDR3, the full variable domain is GAGVSQTPSNKVTEKGKYVELRCDPISGHTALYWYRQSLGQGPEFLIYFQGTGAADDSGLPNDRFFAVRPEGSVSTLKIQRTERGDSAVYLCASSFGGMGTDTQYFGPGTRLTVL.

The V gene is TRBV5-4, the J gene TRBJ2-5; maybe TRBD2 (6 bases). Between the trimmed V and J ends, which lost 8 bases and 2 bases, there was a span of 16 bases. Germline CDR1 is SGHNT and CDR2 is YYREEE (reference sequence). The length of the CDR3 is 14 residues. The CDR3 sequence is CASSRESGQETQYF. Written as DNA, the CDR3 is TGTGCCAGTTCTCGGGAGAGTGGGCAAGAGACCCAGTACTTC.

This sequence joins TRBV29-1 and TRBJ2-5, with 8 nucleotides matching TRBD1. Germline V gives CDR1 SQVTM, CDR2 ANQGSEA. With V trimmed by 1 base and J by 0 bases, 7 bases remained unmatched. The CDR3 loop spans 16 amino acids. The CDR3 loop is CSVEGGTGVYQETQYF. CDR3 in DNA: TGCAGCGTTGAAGGGGGGACAGGTGTGTACCAAGAGACCCAGTACTTC.

Concerning this clone itself: Its ends do not fully match the called genes, so a read error is possible. The V and J genes are TRBV7-7 and TRBJ2-7; weak D call: TRBD2 (5 bases). In germline, CDR1 is SSHAT, CDR2 FNYEAQ (reference sequence). CDR3 length: 16 amino acids. The CDR3 nucleotides read TGTGCTAGCAGCTTAGTGGGAGATGGATGGTGCTACGAGCAGTACTTC. Encoded protein: CASSLVGDGWCYEQYF.

The V gene is TRBV19, the J gene TRBJ2-7, with 7 nucleotides matching TRBD1. The V and J ends lost 8 bases and 0 bases, in that order; junction bases with no gene match: 10. The CDR3 sequence is 15 residues long. The V gene's germline CDR1 is LNHDA and CDR2 SQIVND (reference sequence). For the CDR3, the DNA is TGTGCCAGTGGGGGTCCGGGACAGAGCTCCTACGAGCAGTACTTC. It translates to CASGGPGQSSYEQYF.

V and J are TRBV28 and TRBJ2-5; the match to TRBD2 covers 13 bases. The V gene's germline CDR1 is MDHEN and CDR2 SYDVKM. This CDR3 region has 15 residues. V lost 4 bases, J lost 7 bases, and 6 bases stayed unmatched. This CDR3 is CASSSGLAGVRTQYF. The CDR3 nucleotides read TGTGCCAGCAGTTCTGGACTAGCGGGAGTAAGGACCCAGTACTTC.

The chain uses TRBV29-1 and TRBJ2-4, with D possibly being TRBD1 (6 bases). Between the trimmed V and J ends, which lost 4 bases and 6 bases, there was a span of 10 bases. The CDR3 extends over 12 amino acids. Germline assignment: CDR1 SQVTM and CDR2 ANQGSEA. CDR3 in amino acids: CSVGQDLNIQYF. CDR3 in DNA: TGCAGCGTTGGACAGGACTTAAACATTCAGTACTTC.

This chain uses TRBV5-1 with TRBJ1-1, with D possibly matching TRBD1 (5 bases). In germline, CDR1 is SGHRS, CDR2 YFSETQ. Trimming cost V 8 bases and J 2 bases, with 16 bases left between them. The CDR3 covers 14 residues. The CDR3 spells CASRSYGGNTEAFF. As DNA, the CDR3 is TGCGCCAGTCGATCTTACGGGGGTAACACTGAAGCTTTCTTT.